What follows are 26 T cell receptor beta chains derived from one specimen sequenced in a study of T cells in Graves' hyperthyroidism and ophthalmopathy (dated by TCRdb to about 2019). Libraries were built with multiplex PCR. These reads were obtained on an Illumina HiSeq 2000. TCR beta CDR3 regions were amplified from RNA transcripts. For the first round of RT-PCR on the TCR CDR3, the HTBI primer set was used together with the Qiagen OneStep RT-PCR kit. TCRdb reprocessed the public reads (quality trimming at Q25 with fastp, clone calling with MiXCR) and kept in-frame beta chains. Records with the same CDR3 protein are collapsed into one entry carrying the most frequent genes and DNA. This sample is represented by fewer than 750,000 distinct CDR3 sequences; around 15% of them were singletons. The ten biggest clones cover around 13% of the sample. The sequenced sample was blood. The receptors shown here come from a woman aged 45-60 years with Graves' ophthalmopathy.

The rearrangement links TRBV5-1 to TRBJ1-1; 7 positions agree with TRBD1. After removal of 4 bases from V and 0 bases from J, the junction contained 15 bases not matched to a gene. This CDR3 has 18 amino acids. Germline V gene sequence: CDR1 SGHRS, CDR2 YFSETQ. Here the CDR3 DNA reads TGCGCCAGCAGCAAACATGCCGGGACAGAGTCCATGAACACTGAAGCTTTCTTT. Protein: CASSKHAGTESMNTEAFF.

In its sample, this clonotype was seen many times. J is TRBJ2-7 and V is TRBV28, with D tentatively TRBD2 (5 bases). Trimming left V 1 base short and J 0 bases short, with 10 bases between. The CDR3 loop spans 15 amino acids. Germline values: CDR1 MDHEN, CDR2 SYDVKM. CDR3 nucleotide sequence: TGTGCCAGCAGTTTATTTCCGGGGAGCTCCTACGAGCAGTACTTC. It encodes CASSLFPGSSYEQYF.

This clonotype turned up a few times. The chain combines TRBV5-4 with TRBJ2-3; a weak D match, TRBD2 (5 bases). Germline values: CDR1 SGHNT, CDR2 YYREEE (reference sequence). With 2 bases removed from V and 0 bases from J, the gap between germline ends came to 13 bases. This CDR3 spans 16 amino acids. This CDR3 is CASSFWTVASTDTQYF. The CDR3 coding sequence is TGTGCCAGCAGCTTTTGGACTGTTGCTAGCACAGATACGCAGTATTTT.

Only a few counts were recorded for this clonotype. The chain couples TRBV7-6 to TRBJ1-1; D may be TRBD1 (5 bases). This CDR3 contains 15 residues. V lost 0 bases and J lost 4, with 12 bases in between. Germline CDR1 is SGHVS and CDR2 is FNYEAQ. The CDR3 is CASSLALRGGTEAFF. In nucleotides, the CDR3 is TGTGCCAGCAGCTTAGCGCTGAGGGGAGGCACTGAAGCTTTCTTT.

In its sample, this clonotype was seen many times. The chain employs TRBV12-3 or TRBV12-4 and TRBJ1-5; 7 nucleotides match TRBD1. J gave up 3 bases and V 3 bases, and 5 bases lay outside the gene matches. The CDR3 covers 15 residues. Here the CDR3 reads CASSFVRGFNQPQHF. Written as DNA, the CDR3 is TGTGCCAGCAGTTTTGTCAGGGGGTTCAATCAGCCCCAGCATTTT.

This chain uses TRBV19 with TRBJ1-5; tentative D call: TRBD1 (5 bases). The V gene lost 6 bases and the J gene lost 0 bases, with 12 bases spanning the gap. CDR3 size: 15 residues. The germline CDR1 and CDR2 sequences are LNHDA and SQIVND (reference sequence). DNA of the CDR3: TGTGCCAGTAGCGAAACCGGGGCTAGCAATCAGCCCCAGCATTTT. Its protein product is CASSETGASNQPQHF.

This clonotype was observed at least ten times. The chain is built from TRBV28 and TRBJ2-1; no reliable D call. The germline V gene has CDR1 MDHEN and CDR2 SYDVKM. V gave up 6 bases and J gave up 8 bases, with 8 bases separating them. The CDR3 is 11 amino acids. The chain's CDR3 is CASRTLHEQFF. The CDR3 DNA is TGTGCCAGCAGGACTCTGCATGAGCAGTTCTTC.

This sequence joins TRBV4-2 and TRBJ2-7, with a weak D call TRBD2 (6 bases). The germline CDR1 and CDR2 sequences are LGHNA and YNFKEQ. There are 16 residues in the CDR3. The V gene lost 4 bases and the J gene lost 4 bases, with 20 bases spanning the gap. CDR3 in DNA: TGTGCCAGCAGCCCCTCGCTTAGCGGAACTCGATACGAGCAGTACTTC. Translated: CASSPSLSGTRYEQYF.

This clonotype was detected many times. The J gene is TRBJ1-1, the V gene TRBV10-3; 7 bases are shared with TRBD1. Looked up from germline, CDR1 is ENHRY and CDR2 is SYGVKD. The CDR3 contains 14 residues. V was clipped by 10 bases and J by 4 bases; unmatched bases: 12. This CDR3 is CATENVQGSTEAFF. CDR3 in DNA: TGTGCCACGGAGAATGTACAGGGGAGCACTGAAGCTTTCTTT.

This clonotype was recorded a few times. The V and J genes are TRBV6-1 and TRBJ2-7; D gene uncertain. V lost 2 bases and J 0 bases, leaving 5 bases between the germline ends. CDR3 length: 13 amino acids. Germline CDR1 and CDR2: MNHNS and SASEGT. The DNA for the CDR3 is TGTGCCAGCAGTGAAACCCCCTCCTACGAGCAGTACTTC. Residues: CASSETPSYEQYF.

This clonotype was seen ten or more times. The rearrangement uses TRBV12-3 or TRBV12-4 and TRBJ2-5; 12 bases align to TRBD2. The CDR3 extends over 15 amino acids. The junction had 4 bases not matched to a gene; V was cut back by 6 bases and J by 2 bases. The CDR3 reads CASSYLAGGQETQYF. CDR3 DNA: TGTGCCAGCAGCTATCTAGCGGGAGGGCAAGAGACCCAGTACTTC.

The CDR3 nucleotides read TGTGCCAGCAGTTACTCGAGGGCGGGGGGGGTCTACGAGCAGTACTTC. It translates to CASSYSRAGGVYEQYF. The rearrangement uses TRBV6-5 and TRBJ2-7, with TRBD2 matching 9 bases. V shed 0 bases and J 3 bases; nucleotides not matched to a gene: 6. The CDR3 is 16 residues long. CDR1 and CDR2 (germline): MNHEY, SVGAGI.

The chain combines TRBV29-1 with TRBJ1-4; possible D gene TRBD1, 5 bases. V lost 6 bases to trimming and J lost 8 bases, with 19 bases between them. The germline CDR1 and CDR2 sequences are SQVTM and ANQGSEA. The CDR3 is made up of 14 amino acids. CDR3 sequence reads: CSVKTGINGEKLFF. The CDR3 bases are TGCAGCGTGAAAACAGGCATAAACGGCGAAAAACTGTTTTTT.

This clonotype was counted ten times or more. V gene TRBV9 combines with J gene TRBJ2-3, with D uncertain. The V gene's germline CDR1 is SGDLS and CDR2 YYNGEE. The CDR3 runs to 13 residues. With 0 bases removed from V and 4 bases from J, the gap between germline ends came to 6 bases. The DNA of the CDR3 is TGTGCCAGCAGCGTAGAAGTCCCAGATACGCAGTATTTT. Protein sequence: CASSVEVPDTQYF. The full variable domain, its missing parts supplied by reference TRBV9 and TRBJ2-3, is DSGVTQTPKHLITATGQRVTLRCSPRSGDLSVYWYQQSLDQGLQFLIQYYNGEERAKGNILERFSAQQFPDLHSELNLSSLELGDSALYFCASSVEVPDTQYFGPGTRLTVL.

This clonotype was seen at least ten times. The CDR3 DNA reads TGTGCCAGCAGCCTCCGACTAGCGGGTATCAATGAGCAGTTCTTC. The encoded protein is CASSLRLAGINEQFF. The chain carries TRBV7-3 and TRBJ2-1, with 10 bases that match TRBD2. This CDR3 spans 15 amino acids. Germline-derived CDR1 and CDR2 are SGHTA and FQGTGA. J was trimmed by 6 bases and V by 5 bases; bases with no gene match: 7.

This clonotype was counted many times. This sequence joins TRBV2 and TRBJ2-2; D is uncertain. This CDR3 has 14 residues. Germline CDR1 and CDR2: SNHLY and FYNNEI. Trimming took 3 bases from V and 1 from J, leaving 6 bases between them. In DNA, the CDR3 is TGTGCCAGCAGTGAGTCAGGGAACACCGGGGAGCTGTTTTTT. Protein sequence: CASSESGNTGELFF.

The V call is TRBV14, the J call TRBJ1-2; 7 positions agree with TRBD1. V trimming: 1 base; J trimming: 5 bases; junction bases outside the gene matches: 10. This CDR3 comprises 16 residues. CDR1 and CDR2 (germline): SGHDN, FVKESK. CDR3: CASSQGNRGSGYGYTF. Here the CDR3 DNA reads TGTGCCAGCAGCCAAGGAAACAGGGGATCTGGATATGGCTACACCTTC. The full variable domain, rest sourced from reference TRBV14 and TRBJ1-2, is EAGVTQFPSHSVIEKGQTVTLRCDPISGHDNLYWYRRVMGKEIKFLLHFVKESKQDESGMPNNRFLAERTGGTYSTLKVQPAELEDSGVYFCASSQGNRGSGYGYTFGSGTRLTVV.

A word on this clonotype: A read error is possible here, since a much larger clone lies one base away. The final CDR3 position lacks the conserved phenylalanine or tryptophan, pointing to a likely read error. The V call is TRBV5-8, the J call TRBJ1-2; D is possibly TRBD1 (6 bases). Germline lookup yields CDR1 SGHTS and CDR2 YDEGEE. Trimming took 5 bases from V and 4 from J, leaving 15 bases between them. The CDR3 has 14 amino acids. In DNA form, the CDR3 reads TGTGCCAGCAGACAGGATGGGACAAGCTATGGCTACACCCTC. Translation gives CASRQDGTSYGYTL.

This clonotype was picked up many times. The J gene is TRBJ2-7, the V gene TRBV5-1; D possibly corresponds to TRBD1 (5 bases). V was cut by 1 base and J by 3 bases, with 8 bases left in between. The CDR3 has 13 amino acids. The germline V gene encodes CDR1 SGHRS and CDR2 YFSETQ. The CDR3 coding sequence is TGCGCCAGCAGCTTGTTAGACAGCTACGAGCAGTACTTC. This gives the protein CASSLLDSYEQYF.

This clonotype was seen a handful of times. V is TRBV20-1 and J is TRBJ2-7, with D perhaps matching TRBD1 or TRBD2 (5 bases each). This CDR3 has 17 amino acids. The V end was cut by 0 bases, the J end by 0 bases, with 18 bases between. CDR1 and CDR2 (germline): DFQATT, SNEGSKA (reference sequence). The CDR3 nucleotides are TGCAGTGCTAGAGATAGTGGGGGACCAGGCCCCTCCTACGAGCAGTACTTC. Amino acid sequence: CSARDSGGPGPSYEQYF.

The chain uses TRBV4-1 and TRBJ2-2; 10 nucleotides align to TRBD2. V trimming: 0 bases; J trimming: 5 bases; junction bases outside the gene matches: 6. The CDR3 has 17 amino acids. Germline lookup yields CDR1 MGHRA and CDR2 YSYEKL. This CDR3 is CASSQDGSGRFTGELFF. The CDR3 DNA reads as TGCGCCAGCAGCCAAGATGGTAGCGGGAGGTTTACCGGGGAGCTGTTTTTT.

This clonotype was picked up many times. The V call is TRBV6-1, the J call TRBJ2-7; no definite D call. Between the trimmed V and J ends, which lost 6 bases and 4 bases, there was a span of 13 bases. The CDR3 extends over 13 amino acids. CDR1 is MNHNS, CDR2 SASEGT, per germline. Here the CDR3 reads CASSDPMGYEQYF. In DNA, the CDR3 is TGTGCCAGCAGCGACCCGATGGGGTACGAGCAGTACTTC.

This clonotype has ten or more counts. The genes are TRBV29-1 and TRBJ2-7; 9 nucleotides align to TRBD1. The V and J ends lost 6 bases and 8 bases, in that order; junction bases with no gene match: 11. CDR1 is SQVTM and CDR2 is ANQGSEA in the germline V gene. This CDR3 has 13 amino acids. This chain's CDR3 is CSVSTGGEPKQYF. CDR3 sequence (DNA): TGCAGCGTATCGACAGGGGGAGAACCTAAGCAGTACTTC.

The CDR3 is CASSVGQGAVNIQYF. The DNA of the CDR3 is TGTGCCAGCAGCGTAGGACAGGGGGCGGTAAACATTCAGTACTTC. This rearrangement joins TRBV9 to TRBJ2-4; the match to TRBD1 covers 10 bases. In germline, CDR1 is SGDLS, CDR2 YYNGEE. Trimming removed 0 bases from V and 6 bases from J; junction bases left unmatched: 3. This CDR3 is 15 amino acids long.

This clonotype was recorded once. This chain connects TRBV9 to TRBJ1-5, with 7 bases matching TRBD1. Germline V CDR1 and CDR2: SGDLS, YYNGEE. V trimming: 3 bases; J trimming: 0 bases; junction bases outside the gene matches: 3. The CDR3 is 15 residues long. The CDR3 reads CASSAGQTSNQPQHF. The CDR3 nucleotides read TGTGCCAGCAGCGCGGGACAGACTAGCAATCAGCCCCAGCATTTT.

This clonotype was recorded at least ten times. V and J are TRBV27 and TRBJ1-2; D remains unclear. Trimming stripped 5 bases from V and 7 bases from J, with 23 bases between. Germline CDR1 and CDR2: MNHEY and SMNVEV (reference sequence). CDR3 size: 16 residues. CDR3 sequence reads: CASSPNSVRPWGGYTF. The CDR3, as DNA: TGTGCCAGCAGTCCCAACAGCGTGCGGCCCTGGGGTGGCTACACCTTC.